The sequence of this T cell receptor beta chain was determined in a study of cytomegalovirus exposure and HLA in healthy donors. The wider study: From 190 million or so T cells, an earlier analysis saw some 120 million unique TCR beta sequences. Most genotyped donors, approximately 77% of 398, had Caucasian-associated genetic ancestry.

PCR used 60 Vbeta primers and 13 Jbeta primers. Produced via immunoSEQ multiplex PCR; TCRdb's table is partial and in-frame only. Among 160,000 or so clones, approximately 72% were seen once, and the ten largest hold over 2.5%. Worth noting for this clone: Antigen unknown.

The germline CDR1 and CDR2 sequences are SGHVS and FQNEAQ. There are 11 residues in the CDR3. The V segment lost 4 bases and the J segment 13 bases; nucleotides outside the gene matches: 4. The study, taken as a whole, reports: CMV serostatus alone was available as immune exposure information.

The rearrangement links TRBV7-8 to TRBJ2-1; 7 nucleotides agree with TRBD1. The sequencing input was PBMCs. The clonotype was recovered from a female donor in good health and CMV-seronegative. The CDR3 coding sequence is TGTGCCAGCAGCTCCTCAGGGGGACAGTTCTTC. Its protein is CASSSSGGQFF.